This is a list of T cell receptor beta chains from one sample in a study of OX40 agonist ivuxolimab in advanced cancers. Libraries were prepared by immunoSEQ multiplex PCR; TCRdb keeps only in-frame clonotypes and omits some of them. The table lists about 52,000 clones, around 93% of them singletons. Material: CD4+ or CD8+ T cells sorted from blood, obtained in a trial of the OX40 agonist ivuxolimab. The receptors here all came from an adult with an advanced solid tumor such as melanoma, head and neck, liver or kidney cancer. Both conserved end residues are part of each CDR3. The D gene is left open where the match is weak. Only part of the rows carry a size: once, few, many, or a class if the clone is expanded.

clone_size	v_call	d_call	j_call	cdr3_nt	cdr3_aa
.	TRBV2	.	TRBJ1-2	TGTGCCAGCAGCGGAGGGGATGACTATGGCTACACCTTC	CASSGGDDYGYTF
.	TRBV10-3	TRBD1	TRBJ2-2	TGTGCCATCAGTGAGATTACAGGGGGCCCCGGGGAGCTGTTTTTT	CAISEITGGPGELFF
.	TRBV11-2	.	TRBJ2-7	TGTGCCAGCAGCTCTCAGGAGTACTACGAGCAGTACTTC	CASSSQEYYEQYF
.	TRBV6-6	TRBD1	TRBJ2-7	TGTGCCAGCAGTTACTCAGGGGGCCGCTACGAGCAGTACTTC	CASSYSGGRYEQYF
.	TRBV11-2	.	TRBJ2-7	TGTGCCAGCAGCTCGGGGATTTACGAGCAGTACTTC	CASSSGIYEQYF
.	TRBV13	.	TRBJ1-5	TGTGCCAGCAGCTTAGGCCGGCAGCCCCAGCATTTT	CASSLGRQPQHF
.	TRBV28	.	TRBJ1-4	TGTGCCAGCAGTTGGGGAGTGAGAGGGCGGGGTGAAAAACTGTTTTTT	CASSWGVRGRGEKLFF
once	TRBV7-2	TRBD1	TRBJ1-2	TGTGCCAGCAGCTTAGGAGAATCGGGACAGGCAAATGGCTACACCTTC	CASSLGESGQANGYTF
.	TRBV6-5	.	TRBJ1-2	TGTGCCAGCAGTTACGCAGGAACTAACTATGGCTACACCTTC	CASSYAGTNYGYTF
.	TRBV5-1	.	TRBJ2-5	TGCGCCAGCAGCTTGGAACCGGGTGGGGCGGAGACCCAGTACTTC	CASSLEPGGAETQYF
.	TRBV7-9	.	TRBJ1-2	TGTGCCAGCAGTCCTCCAGACAGCAACTATGGCTACACCTTC	CASSPPDSNYGYTF
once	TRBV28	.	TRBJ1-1	TGTGCCACCCATCGGGATGCGACTGAAGCTTTCTTT	CATHRDATEAFF